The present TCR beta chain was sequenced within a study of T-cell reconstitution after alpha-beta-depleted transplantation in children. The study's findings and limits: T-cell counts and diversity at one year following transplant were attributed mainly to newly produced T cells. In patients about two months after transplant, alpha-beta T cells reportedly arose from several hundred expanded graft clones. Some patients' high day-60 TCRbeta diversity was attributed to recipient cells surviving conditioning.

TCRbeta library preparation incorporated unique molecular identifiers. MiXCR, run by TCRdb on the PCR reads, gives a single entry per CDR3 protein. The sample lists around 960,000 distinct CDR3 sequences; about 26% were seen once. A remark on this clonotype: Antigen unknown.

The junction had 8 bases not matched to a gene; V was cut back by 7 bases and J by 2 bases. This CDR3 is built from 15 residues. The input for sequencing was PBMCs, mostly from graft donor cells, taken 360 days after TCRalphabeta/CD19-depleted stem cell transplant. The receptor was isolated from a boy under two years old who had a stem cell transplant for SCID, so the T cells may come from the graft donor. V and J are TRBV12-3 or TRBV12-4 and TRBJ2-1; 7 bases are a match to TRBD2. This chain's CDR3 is CASTRGGEPYNEQFF. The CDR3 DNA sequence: TGTGCCAGCACTCGCGGGGGAGAACCCTACAATGAGCAGTTCTTC.